This T cell receptor (beta chain) was retrieved from a study of regulatory T cells in long-lasting Graves disease. This clonotype was seen only a few times. At one boundary the junction diverges from the germline segment, which might be a read error. The time point is: newly diagnosed GD, antithyroid drugs for less than 3 months. Preparation of the TCR library used RNA extracted from PBMCs. The CDR3 is 15 amino acids. iRepertoire HTBI primers and Arm-PCR of CDR3 regions built TCR beta libraries. One entry per CDR3 protein, called by TCRdb with MiXCR from the multiplex PCR reads. The table has some 560,000 distinct CDR3 sequences, around 15% seen once. These same records also appear under a second study, on T cells in Graves' hyperthyroidism and ophthalmopathy.

The V call is TRBV12-3 or TRBV12-4, the J call TRBJ1-1; D is possibly TRBD1 (5 bases). The sequence came from a woman aged 40 to 65 with Graves disease. The starting material was peripheral blood mononuclear cells (PBMCs), obtained at new diagnosis, from a patient treated with antithyroid drugs. CDR3 nucleotides: TGTGCCAGCAGCCCCAATTTGGGGGGGAAAGGGGAAGCTTCCTTT. It specifies CASSPNLGGKGEASF.